This T cell receptor beta chain came from a study of T cells after posttransplantation cyclophosphamide. Study conclusions and caveats: Blood and skin or GI T cell repertoires showed limited TRB overlap. Donor-recipient repertoire similarity was low at 1-2 months, rising over year one.

Assay used: immunoSEQ multiplex PCR; TCRdb lists only in-frame clones, some missing. The sample records roughly 12,000 clones, approximately 96% being singletons. This related bone marrow graft donor gave peripheral blood on the day of marrow donation. Cells defined as naive were viable CD3+CD4+ or CD3+CD8+ and CCR7+CD45RA+CD45RO-CD95-CD27+CD28+. Worth noting for this clone: Its antigen is not known.

The CDR3 extends over 13 amino acids. V lost 5 bases, J lost 9 bases, and 4 bases stayed unmatched. Germline V gene data show CDR1 as SGHTA and CDR2 as FQGNSA. This receptor was obtained from a man aged 25 to 40 in good health and a related stem cell transplant donor. The sequenced material came from naive CD8+ T cells sorted from PBMCs. This rearrangement joins TRBV7-2 to TRBJ2-1; TRBD1 agrees at 10 bases. The CDR3 region has the DNA TGTGCCAGCAGCCCCGGACAGGGGGGTGAGCAGTTCTTC. This codes for CASSPGQGGEQFF.